This note documents a single TCR beta chain sequence. Antigen specificity is unknown. Rectal tissue came from one to two pinch biopsies taken at colonoscopy. The record originates from a study of pediatric ulcerative colitis. Repertoires were generated with immunoSEQ multiplex PCR, while TCRdb's copy carries only in-frame clones and drops some. The table has about 34,000 clones, around 75% seen once. After removal of 2 bases from V and 6 bases from J, the junction contained 3 bases not matched to a gene. The CDR3 has 15 residues. Germline lookup yields CDR1 SGHVS and CDR2 FQNEAQ. Overall study findings and caveats: Blood samples from a couple of patients yielded substantially fewer templates and were excluded from blood-rectal overlap analysis. Repertoires came from total lymphocyte DNA, not specific subsets.

The chain uses TRBV7-8 and TRBJ2-2, with 10 bases lining up with TRBD1. The TCR comes from a boy aged 5 to 17 with severe ulcerative colitis. Sequenced material: gut tissue. CDR3 coding DNA: TGTGCCAGCAGCTTATCCGGACAGGGGGCCGGGGAGCTGTTTTTT. This encodes CASSLSGQGAGELFF. The full variable domain, completed using reference TRBV7-8 and TRBJ2-2, is GAGVSQSPRYKVAKRGQDVALRCDPISGHVSLFWYQQALGQGPEFLTYFQNEAQLDKSGLPSDRFFAERPEGSVSTLKIQRTQQEDSAVYLCASSLSGQGAGELFFGEGSRLTVL.